Here is one T cell receptor beta chain with its context. One junction end does not reproduce the germline sequence, and a read error may be involved. TCR beta cDNA came from roughly 0.45 ug total RNA, primed with a constant-region primer. Construction of TCR beta libraries relied on three successive nested multiplex PCR rounds employing slightly modified ARM-PCR. It was with TRBV1-TRBV30 forward primers and a C-beta reverse primer that the first two PCR rounds were run, at 10 cycles each. MiXCR was run by TCRdb on the multiplex PCR reads, yielding one entry per CDR3 protein. The data hold 200,000 or so distinct CDR3 sequences, with 65% observed a single time. The data stem from a study of tumor-infiltrating lymphocytes in primary liver carcinoma. The source of the blood RNA was unsorted whole blood, and germline DNA was extracted as well. The CDR3 loop spans 15 amino acids. Germline CDR1 is SQVTM and CDR2 is ANQGSEA.

The sample comprised peripheral blood. The V gene is TRBV29-1, the J gene TRBJ2-5, with TRBD2 matching 9 bases. This TCR came from a woman aged 60-75 years with primary liver carcinoma and hepatitis B virus infection. This CDR3 is CNVGGTSRSRETQYF. The CDR3 bases are TGCAACGTTGGTGGGACTAGCAGGAGTAGGGAGACACAGTACTTC.